One and the same sample provided the 29 T cell receptor beta chains below, sequenced in a study of T cell responses to AZD1222 COVID-19 vaccine. The repertoire was sequenced with immunoSEQ multiplex PCR; TCRdb's copy has only in-frame clones and lacks some. This sample has roughly 80,000 clones, with over 75% found just once. The sequencing here drew on peripheral blood, taken 28 days after the second AZD1222 dose. These receptors were collected from an adult who received the AZD1222 COVID-19 vaccine.

This chain links TRBV11-3 with TRBJ2-2, with 11 bases identical to TRBD2. In germline, CDR1 is SGHNT, CDR2 YENEEA. The CDR3 has 17 residues. V shed 10 bases, J shed 5 bases, and the junction held 15 bases outside the gene matches. The CDR3 DNA reads as TGTGCCACCACCCCTAGCATAGCGGGAGGGGTAACCGGGGAGCTGTTTTTT. Protein: CATTPSIAGGVTGELFF. The full variable domain, with the rest looked up from reference TRBV11-3 and TRBJ2-2, is EAGVVQSPRYKIIEKKQPVAFWCNPISGHNTLYWYLQNLGQGPELLIRYENEEAVDDSQLPKDRFSAERLKGVDSTLKIQPAELGDSAVYLCATTPSIAGGVTGELFFGEGSRLTVL.

CDR3 in DNA: TGTGCCAGCAGCTTGTTCTGGACTAGCGGGGTATACGAGCAGTACTTC. Translated, it gives CASSLFWTSGVYEQYF. J is TRBJ2-7 and V is TRBV5-8, with 12 bases fitting TRBD2. Unmatched junction bases numbered 6, after V lost 1 base and J lost 4 bases. The CDR3 contains 16 residues. The germline V gene encodes CDR1 SGHTS and CDR2 YDEGEE.

The rearrangement links TRBV5-1 to TRBJ1-1; 10 bases are a match to TRBD1. This CDR3 region has 16 residues. Germline V lookup: CDR1 SGHRS, CDR2 YFSETQ. Trimming took 4 bases from V and 4 from J; bases not matched to a gene: 10. CDR3 region: CASSPMGTGVSTEAFF. CDR3 sequence (DNA): TGCGCCAGCAGCCCCATGGGGACAGGGGTGTCCACTGAAGCTTTCTTT.

The chain carries TRBV12-5 and TRBJ1-4, with 11 nucleotides matching TRBD1. There are 15 residues in the CDR3. Germline-derived CDR1 and CDR2 are LGHNT and FRNRAP. The junction had 3 bases not matched to a gene; V was cut back by 1 base and J by 8 bases. Here the CDR3 DNA reads TGTGCTAGTGGTTTGGGGGGACAGGGGGGAGAAAAACTGTTTTTT. It yields the protein CASGLGGQGGEKLFF.

The gene calls are TRBV29-1 and TRBJ2-1, with 9 positions matching TRBD2. The germline V gene encodes CDR1 SQVTM and CDR2 ANQGSEA. Trimming took 5 bases from V and 1 from J; bases not matched to a gene: 12. CDR3 length: 17 amino acids. The CDR3 DNA follows: TGCAGCGTTCGCTCGCCGGAAGCGGGAGGATCCTACAATGAGCAGTTCTTC. Protein: CSVRSPEAGGSYNEQFF.

V is TRBV12-3 or TRBV12-4 and J is TRBJ2-1; possibly TRBD1 for D (5 bases). The CDR3 is 13 residues long. The V end was cut by 4 bases, the J end by 5 bases, with 9 bases between. The CDR3 spells CASSSRTHNEQFF. The CDR3 DNA is TGTGCCAGCAGTTCACGGACACACAATGAGCAGTTCTTC.

V gene TRBV24-1 combines with J gene TRBJ2-1, with TRBD1 matching 9 bases. Germline V CDR1 and CDR2: KGHDR, SFDVKD. The junction had 4 bases not matched to a gene; V was cut back by 3 bases and J by 8 bases. The CDR3 is 14 amino acids. CDR3 DNA sequence: TGTGCCACCAGTGATCCCACAGGGGGCTATGAGCAGTTCTTC. Translation: CATSDPTGGYEQFF.

This clone was detected only once. The gene calls are TRBV18 and TRBJ2-2; no clear D. CDR1 and CDR2 from the germline V gene are KGHSH and LQKENI. The CDR3 loop spans 12 amino acids. V dropped 8 bases and J dropped 2 bases, with 6 bases sitting between them. The CDR3 DNA follows: TGTGCCAGCCGGTTAAACACCGGGGAGCTGTTTTTT. This encodes CASRLNTGELFF.

The chain is built from TRBV4-1 and TRBJ1-2; TRBD1 might be the D (6 bases). The V end was cut by 4 bases, the J end by 3 bases, with 18 bases between. The CDR3 is made up of 16 amino acids. Germline CDR1 reads MGHRA; CDR2 reads YSYEKL. The CDR3 is CASSPVWSGADYGYTF. The CDR3 coding sequence is TGCGCCAGCAGCCCTGTTTGGTCAGGGGCGGACTATGGCTACACCTTC.

This clone was picked up one time. This chain uses TRBV24-1 with TRBJ2-2; D not resolved. Germline V gives CDR1 KGHDR, CDR2 SFDVKD. The V end lost 0 bases, the J end lost 1 base, and 8 bases lay between the germline ends. The CDR3 covers 16 residues. CDR3 sequence reads: CATSDLKGKNTGELFF. The CDR3 region has the DNA TGTGCCACCAGTGATTTGAAGGGCAAGAACACCGGGGAGCTGTTTTTT.

This clone was counted once. The V call is TRBV29-1, the J call TRBJ1-1; no clear D. This CDR3 has 14 residues. CDR1 SQVTM and CDR2 ANQGSEA come from the germline V gene. V was trimmed by 5 bases and J by 1 base, leaving 14 bases between them. The DNA for the CDR3 is TGCAGCGTTTCTCCGGGAGACCGGAACACTGAAGCTTTCTTT. Translating gives CSVSPGDRNTEAFF.

The V and J genes are TRBV7-3 and TRBJ1-3; no definite D call. CDR1 is SGHTA and CDR2 is FQGTGA in the germline V gene. Trimming stripped 1 base from V and 0 bases from J, with 7 bases between. This CDR3 contains 15 residues. This CDR3 reads CASSLSPSSGNTIYF. The CDR3, as DNA: TGTGCCAGCAGCTTAAGTCCGAGCTCTGGAAACACCATATATTTT.

This clone was counted once. This chain links TRBV7-9 with TRBJ2-4; unclear D gene. This CDR3 contains 12 residues. Germline V lookup: CDR1 SEHNR, CDR2 FQNEAQ (reference sequence). Trimming stripped 8 bases from V and 13 bases from J, with 18 bases between. CDR3 loop: CASGFEGIGQYF. The CDR3 region has the DNA TGTGCCAGCGGTTTCGAAGGCATTGGGCAGTACTTC.

This clone was seen a few times. The chain links TRBV11-2 to TRBJ2-7, with TRBD2 matching 8 bases. CDR1 SGHAT and CDR2 FQNNGV come from the germline V gene. The V gene end was trimmed by 3 bases and the J gene end by 4 bases; junction bases not matched to a gene: 5. The CDR3 is 14 amino acids. The CDR3 protein is CASSLTGGRYEQYF. The CDR3 DNA follows: TGTGCCAGCAGCTTGACGGGGGGGCGATACGAGCAGTACTTC.

V is TRBV7-3 and J is TRBJ2-2, with no clear D. The CDR3 totals 15 residues. V was trimmed by 5 bases and J by 1 base, leaving 11 bases between them. CDR1 and CDR2 from the germline V gene are SGHTA and FQGTGA. The CDR3 region has the DNA TGTGCCAGCAGCCCTGACGGAGAGAACACCGGGGAGCTGTTTTTT. This codes for CASSPDGENTGELFF.

The V and J genes are TRBV9 and TRBJ1-2; D is unresolved. CDR1 and CDR2 from the germline V gene are SGDLS and YYNGEE. Deletions cut 0 bases from V and 5 bases from J, with 11 bases between. This CDR3 contains 14 residues. CDR3: CASSVVSGFYGYTF. DNA of the CDR3: TGTGCCAGCAGCGTAGTGTCAGGATTTTATGGCTACACCTTC. The variable domain in full, with the rest retrieved from reference TRBV9 and TRBJ1-2, is DSGVTQTPKHLITATGQRVTLRCSPRSGDLSVYWYQQSLDQGLQFLIQYYNGEERAKGNILERFSAQQFPDLHSELNLSSLELGDSALYFCASSVVSGFYGYTFGSGTRLTVV.

The rearrangement links TRBV27 to TRBJ1-6; D is possibly TRBD1 (6 bases). Germline V CDR1 and CDR2: MNHEY, SMNVEV (reference sequence). Trimming removed 2 bases at V and 9 bases at J, with 14 bases between. CDR3 size: 15 residues. CDR3 in amino acids: CASSLVWGPGSPLHF. The CDR3 DNA sequence: TGTGCCAGCAGTTTAGTGTGGGGGCCCGGTTCACCCCTCCACTTT.

The gene calls are TRBV7-2 and TRBJ2-7; no firm D call. Trimming removed 0 bases at V and 3 bases at J, with 6 bases between. Germline V gives CDR1 SGHTA, CDR2 FQGNSA. This CDR3 spans 13 amino acids. DNA for the CDR3: TGTGCCAGCAGCTTAGCGCGGATCTACGAGCAGTACTTC. Its translation is CASSLARIYEQYF.

V usage is TRBV14 and J usage is TRBJ2-7; no clear D. The CDR3 is made up of 13 amino acids. The germline V and J ends were trimmed by 5 bases and 3 bases, with 11 bases remaining between them. Germline V CDR1 and CDR2: SGHDN, FVKESK. The CDR3 DNA sequence: TGTGCCAGCAGCTCTCATCTTGTCTACGAGCAGTACTTC. It is translated as CASSSHLVYEQYF.

The rearrangement joins TRBV5-5 to TRBJ1-3; D uncertain. The CDR3 totals 14 residues. Trimming took off 3 bases at V and 0 bases at J, with 7 bases between the two ends. The germline CDR1 and CDR2 sequences are SGHKS and YYEKEE (reference sequence). The CDR3 nucleotides are TGTGCCAGCAGCTCTTCCCTCTCTGGAAACACCATATATTTT. This translates into CASSSSLSGNTIYF.

The chain combines TRBV5-1 with TRBJ2-5; 11 nucleotides line up with TRBD2. Germline assignment: CDR1 SGHRS and CDR2 YFSETQ. The CDR3 runs 17 residues. With 1 base clipped from V and 0 bases from J, the junction kept 5 bases outside the gene matches. CDR3 protein: CASSLTSGSWYQETQYF. CDR3 nucleotide sequence: TGCGCCAGCAGCTTGACTAGCGGGAGTTGGTACCAAGAGACCCAGTACTTC.

The chain joins TRBV10-1 to TRBJ2-1, with D hard to call. The length of the CDR3 is 10 residues. Germline values: CDR1 WNHNN, CDR2 SYGVQD (reference sequence). V lost 5 bases to trimming and J lost 9 bases, with 5 bases between them. CDR3 amino acids: CASSRGEQFF. The CDR3 coding sequence is TGCGCCAGCAGTCGAGGTGAGCAGTTCTTC.

This chain links TRBV7-9 with TRBJ1-2; D remains unclear. Trimming took off 4 bases at V and 1 base at J, with 10 bases between the two ends. The CDR3 spans 14 residues. Looked up from germline, CDR1 is SEHNR and CDR2 is FQNEAQ (reference sequence). CDR3 DNA sequence: TGTGCCAGCAGCTGGGGAAACCTTAACTATGGCTACACCTTC. This encodes CASSWGNLNYGYTF.

This chain joins TRBV30 and TRBJ1-5; D gene uncertain. V lost 1 base and J 4 bases, leaving 8 bases between the germline ends. The germline CDR1 and CDR2 sequences are GTSNPN and SVGIG (reference sequence). The length of the CDR3 is 13 residues. In DNA form, the CDR3 reads TGTGCCTGGAGTGCCTCAGGTAATCAGCCCCAGCATTTT. Amino acid sequence: CAWSASGNQPQHF.

This clone has a single count. This chain links TRBV6-2 or TRBV6-3 with TRBJ2-7; TRBD1 matches at 7 bases. With 2 bases clipped from V and 7 bases from J, the junction kept 5 bases outside the gene matches. The CDR3 consists of 13 residues. The germline V gene has CDR1 MNHEY and CDR2 SVGEGT. The CDR3 sequence is CASSYVQTGEQYF. The CDR3 region has the DNA TGTGCCAGCAGTTACGTACAGACAGGGGAGCAGTACTTC.

CDR3 DNA sequence: TGTGCCAGCAGCTTGGCGGGACAGGGAGGAGACGAGCAGTACTTC. Protein: CASSLAGQGGDEQYF. The chain carries TRBV5-4 and TRBJ2-7, with 9 bases matching TRBD1. V shed 0 bases and J 5 bases; nucleotides not matched to a gene: 6. Germline lookup yields CDR1 SGHNT and CDR2 YYREEE (reference sequence). CDR3 length equals 15 residues.

The chain employs TRBV6-5 and TRBJ1-2; 12 bases align to TRBD1. The CDR3 loop spans 16 amino acids. In germline, CDR1 is MNHEY, CDR2 SVGAGI. Germline trimming cut 6 bases from V and 4 bases from J; bases unmatched to any gene: 9. The CDR3 loop is CASSYGGTGGPYGYTF. The CDR3 DNA reads TGTGCCAGCAGCTACGGGGGGACAGGGGGCCCCTATGGCTACACCTTC.

This clone was found once. V is TRBV5-4 and J is TRBJ2-2; weak D call: TRBD2 (5 bases). The ends were cut back, 0 bases at V and 6 bases at J, with 9 bases in the middle. The CDR3 has 14 residues. Per germline, CDR1 SGHNT and CDR2 YYREEE (reference sequence). DNA of the CDR3: TGTGCCAGCAGCTTGGGAGGGTTGGCCGGGGAGCTGTTTTTT. It is translated as CASSLGGLAGELFF.

The rearrangement links TRBV2 to TRBJ2-5; 7 bases line up with TRBD1. V shed 5 bases, J shed 4 bases, and the junction held 10 bases outside the gene matches. Germline V gene sequence: CDR1 SNHLY, CDR2 FYNNEI. The CDR3 has 15 residues. The CDR3 coding sequence is TGTGCCAGCAGTTATTTAAGAGGGGGCTTAGAGACCCAGTACTTC. This encodes CASSYLRGGLETQYF.